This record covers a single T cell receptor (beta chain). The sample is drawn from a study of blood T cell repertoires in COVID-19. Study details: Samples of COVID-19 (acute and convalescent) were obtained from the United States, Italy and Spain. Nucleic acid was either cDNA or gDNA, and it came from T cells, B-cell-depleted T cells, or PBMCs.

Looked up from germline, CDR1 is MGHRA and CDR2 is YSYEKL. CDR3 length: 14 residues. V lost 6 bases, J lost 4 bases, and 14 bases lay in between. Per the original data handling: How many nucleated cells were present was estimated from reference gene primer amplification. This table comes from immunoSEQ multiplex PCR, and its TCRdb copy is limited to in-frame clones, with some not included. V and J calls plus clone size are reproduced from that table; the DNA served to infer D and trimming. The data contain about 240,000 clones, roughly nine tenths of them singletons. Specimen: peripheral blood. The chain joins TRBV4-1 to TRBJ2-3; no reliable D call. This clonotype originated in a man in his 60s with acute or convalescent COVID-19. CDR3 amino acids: CASSTAWAADTQYF. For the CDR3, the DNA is TGCGCCAGCAGTACTGCATGGGCCGCAGATACGCAGTATTTT.